This TCR beta chain was retrieved from a study of identical twins. Study-level findings and limits: Out-of-frame beta sequences exhibited a weaker degree of excess twin sharing. Models predicted too little out-of-frame TCR alpha sharing in monozygotic twins.

V was shortened by 0 bases and J by 3 bases, with 10 bases between the two germline ends. This CDR3 has 16 amino acids. Germline CDR1 KGHDR, CDR2 SFDVKD. Comments on this clonotype: Its target is unknown.

TCRdb reprocessed the 5' RACE reads via MiXCR and lists one record per CDR3 protein. The data contain about 530,000 distinct CDR3 sequences, roughly 15% of them singletons. The donors were all healthy and Caucasian. These data also formed part of another study, on yellow fever vaccine responses in identical twins. That source notes: Twins showed a vaccine T cell response that reportedly seemed partly convergent, partly personalized.

The receptor comes from a woman under 30 in good health. The chain recombines TRBV24-1 with TRBJ2-2; D possibly matches TRBD1 or TRBD2 (5 bases each). What was sequenced was CD4+ T cells sorted from blood. As DNA, the CDR3 is TGTGCCACCAGTGATTTGAGCAGGGACGACACCGGGGAGCTGTTTTTT. The encoded protein is CATSDLSRDDTGELFF.